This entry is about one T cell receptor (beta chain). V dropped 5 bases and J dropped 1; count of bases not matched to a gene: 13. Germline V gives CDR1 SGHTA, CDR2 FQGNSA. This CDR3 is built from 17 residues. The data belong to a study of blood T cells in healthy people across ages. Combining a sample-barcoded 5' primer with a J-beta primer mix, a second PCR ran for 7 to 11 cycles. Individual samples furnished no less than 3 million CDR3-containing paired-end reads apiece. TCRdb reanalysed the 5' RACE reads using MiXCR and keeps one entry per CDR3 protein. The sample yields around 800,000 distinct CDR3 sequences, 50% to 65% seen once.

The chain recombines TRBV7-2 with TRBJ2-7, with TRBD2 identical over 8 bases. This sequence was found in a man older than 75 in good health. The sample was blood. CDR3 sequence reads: CASSLSLKREMSYEQYF. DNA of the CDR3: TGTGCCAGCAGCCTTAGTCTAAAGCGGGAGATGTCCTACGAGCAGTACTTC.